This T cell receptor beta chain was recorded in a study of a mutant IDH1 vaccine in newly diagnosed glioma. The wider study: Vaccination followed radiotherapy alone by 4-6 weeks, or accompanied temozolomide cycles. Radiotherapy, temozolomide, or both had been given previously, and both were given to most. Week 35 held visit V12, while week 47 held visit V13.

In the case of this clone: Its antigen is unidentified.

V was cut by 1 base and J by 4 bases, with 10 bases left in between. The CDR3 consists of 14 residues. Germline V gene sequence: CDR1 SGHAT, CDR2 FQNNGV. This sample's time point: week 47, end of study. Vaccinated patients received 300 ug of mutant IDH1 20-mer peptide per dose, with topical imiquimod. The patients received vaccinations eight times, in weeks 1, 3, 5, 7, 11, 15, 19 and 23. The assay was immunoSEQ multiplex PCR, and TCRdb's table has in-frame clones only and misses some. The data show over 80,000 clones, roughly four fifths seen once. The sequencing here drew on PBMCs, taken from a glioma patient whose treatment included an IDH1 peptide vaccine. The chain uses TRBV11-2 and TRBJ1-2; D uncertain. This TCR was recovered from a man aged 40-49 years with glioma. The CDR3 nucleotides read TGTGCCAGCAGCTTAGGGACGGGCGGCTATGGCTACACCTTC. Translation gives CASSLGTGGYGYTF.